Sequencing of this T cell receptor beta chain was carried out in a study of cytotoxic CD8 clonotypes in ibrutinib-treated CLL. The germline V gene encodes CDR1 MNHEY and CDR2 SVGAGI. CDR3 length: 14 amino acids. V was pared by 4 bases and J by 4 bases, with 13 bases between. Clones were read by immunoSEQ multiplex PCR, and TCRdb kept only the in-frame ones, dropping some. Counted here are approximately 200,000 clones, about 72% occurring once; the ten biggest clones make up roughly 12%. About 2 micrograms of genomic DNA, which was extracted from cryopreserved PBMCs, served as the material used for the TCR beta libraries.

The sample here was PBMCs, taken after 24 months of ibrutinib treatment. The chain joins TRBV6-5 to TRBJ1-2; tentatively, D is TRBD1 (6 bases). The receptor was isolated from a human donor with chronic lymphocytic leukemia. In DNA form, the CDR3 reads TGTGCCAGCAGTTCCGACAGGTACCTCTATGGCTACACCTTC. The encoded protein is CASSSDRYLYGYTF.